These 13 T cell receptor beta chains originate from one sample sequenced in a study of T-cell reconstitution after alpha-beta-depleted transplantation in children. The TCRbeta library was prepared with unique molecular identifiers. A single record per CDR3 protein comes from TCRdb applying MiXCR to the PCR reads. The data contain 700,000 to 950,000 distinct CDR3 sequences, approximately 15% of them seen just once; the ten biggest clones take up approximately 5%. The material was PBMCs, mostly from graft donor cells, obtained 360 days after TCRalphabeta/CD19-depleted stem cell transplant. The receptors come from a male patient aged 10 to 17 who had a stem cell transplant for acute lymphoblastic leukemia, so the T cells may come from the graft donor.

This clonotype was found once. This sequence joins TRBV11-2 and TRBJ2-4; 8 bases line up with TRBD1. CDR1 is SGHAT and CDR2 is FQNNGV in the germline V gene. V gave up 1 base and J gave up 13 bases; unmatched junction bases: 0. CDR3 size: 11 residues. In DNA form, the CDR3 reads TGTGCCAGCAGCTTAGGACAGGGGCAGTACTTC. As protein: CASSLGQGQYF.

The count of this clonotype is one. The gene calls are TRBV3-1 and TRBJ2-5; 7 bases are a match to TRBD2. V lost 0 bases to trimming and J lost 5 bases; unmatched junction nucleotides: 6. This CDR3 is built from 15 residues. Germline V CDR1 and CDR2: LGHDT, YNNKEL (reference sequence). DNA of the CDR3: TGTGCCAGCAGCCAAGATCGGGGGGAGGGGGAGACCCAGTACTTC. It encodes CASSQDRGEGETQYF.

This chain uses TRBV7-2 with TRBJ2-5; 9 positions agree with TRBD2. CDR3 length: 17 residues. Trimming removed 6 bases from V and 1 base from J; junction bases left unmatched: 12. Germline assignment: CDR1 SGHTA and CDR2 FQGNSA. The DNA of the CDR3 is TGTGCCAGCAGTTCGGGGCTAGCGGGAAGGGCCCAAGAGACCCAGTACTTC. This gives the protein CASSSGLAGRAQETQYF.

This clonotype was counted a few times. This CDR3 fails to terminate in the conserved phenylalanine or tryptophan, so it likely reflects a read error. The limits of the CDR3 on the DNA are not certain, so only TCRdb's listed CDR3 is given. The V call is TRBV5-1, the J call TRBJ2-7; TRBD2 reflects the table's D call only, with no check against the DNA. The CDR3 is made up of 8 amino acids, end residues included. CDR1 SGHRS and CDR2 YFSETQ come from the germline V gene. CDR3 sequence reads: CASSCRRL.

This clonotype came up a few times. The V call is TRBV30, the J call TRBJ2-3; D call uncertain. The V and J ends lost 4 bases and 0 bases respectively, with 14 bases between them. CDR1 GTSNPN and CDR2 SVGIG come from the germline V gene (reference sequence). The length of the CDR3 is 15 residues. The CDR3 sequence is CAWKRPLASTDTQYF. The CDR3 region has the DNA TGTGCCTGGAAACGGCCCCTCGCTAGCACAGATACGCAGTATTTT.

This clonotype showed up just a few times. The chain employs TRBV15 and TRBJ1-1; perhaps TRBD1 as D (6 bases). V lost 8 bases, J lost 2 bases, and 21 bases lay in between. Looked up from germline, CDR1 is LNHNV and CDR2 is YYDKDF (reference sequence). This CDR3 is built from 16 residues. The CDR3 DNA follows: TGTGCCACCCCTACCCGTTTTGGACAGACCAACACTGAAGCTTTCTTT. Amino acids: CATPTRFGQTNTEAFF.

The CDR3 DNA is TGTGCCAGCTTGTCAGCAGGGGGAAACACCATATATTTT. This translates into CASLSAGGNTIYF. The chain has TRBV14 and TRBJ1-3, with D maybe TRBD1 (5 bases). The CDR3 runs 13 residues. CDR1 SGHDN and CDR2 FVKESK come from the germline V gene. Trimming took off 8 bases at V and 4 bases at J, with 12 bases between the two ends.

CDR3 coding DNA: TGTGCCAGCATTAGGCGGGGGGGATCCAACCACGAGCAGTACTTC. This encodes CASIRRGGSNHEQYF. This chain joins TRBV2 and TRBJ2-7; 9 bases line up with TRBD2. Germline V gives CDR1 SNHLY, CDR2 FYNNEI. This CDR3 contains 15 residues. The ends lost 7 bases at V and 5 bases at J; junction bases unmatched: 12.

The sample holds a few counts of this clonotype. V usage is TRBV5-1 and J usage is TRBJ2-3, with 14 bases matching TRBD2. Per the germline V gene, CDR1 is SGHRS and CDR2 is YFSETQ. The V and J ends lost 4 bases and 1 base, in that order; junction bases with no gene match: 5. This CDR3 region has 17 residues. CDR3 sequence: CASSRGLAGARTDTQYF. CDR3 sequence (DNA): TGCGCCAGCAGCCGGGGACTAGCGGGAGCGCGCACAGATACGCAGTATTTT.

J is TRBJ1-3 and V is TRBV10-3; D unresolved. Germline values: CDR1 ENHRY, CDR2 SYGVKD. V lost 6 bases and J 0 bases, leaving 9 bases between the germline ends. CDR3 size: 14 residues. The CDR3 DNA follows: TGTGCCATCAGAGACGAGAGCTCTGGAAACACCATATATTTT. Its translation: CAIRDESSGNTIYF.

This clonotype was observed a few times. V is TRBV6-5 and J is TRBJ1-1, with D maybe TRBD1 (6 bases). The CDR3 extends over 17 amino acids. Trimming shortened V by 4 bases and J by 1 base, and 19 bases separated the two germline ends. The V gene's germline CDR1 is MNHEY and CDR2 SVGAGI. This chain's CDR3 is CASSFSLDSEENTEAFF. The CDR3 nucleotides read TGTGCCAGCAGTTTCTCCTTGGACAGCGAAGAGAACACTGAAGCTTTCTTT.

This clonotype has more than one count but fewer than ten. J is TRBJ2-5 and V is TRBV20-1, with TRBD2 as a possible D gene (6 bases). The CDR3 runs to 16 residues. Looked up from germline, CDR1 is DFQATT and CDR2 is SNEGSKA (reference sequence). The V gene lost 0 bases and the J gene lost 5 bases, with 19 bases spanning the gap. CDR3 DNA sequence: TGCAGTGCTAGAGAGGACTATTACGGGGGAATGGAGACCCAGTACTTC. Its protein product is CSAREDYYGGMETQYF.

The chain carries TRBV11-1 and TRBJ2-7; the D is unclear. Trimming took off 3 bases at V and 6 bases at J, with 15 bases between the two ends. Germline assignment: CDR1 SGHAT and CDR2 FQDESV (reference sequence). CDR3 length: 14 residues. The CDR3 is CASSLNRLSGEQYF. The CDR3 coding sequence is TGTGCCAGCAGCTTGAATAGGTTGTCGGGCGAGCAGTACTTC.